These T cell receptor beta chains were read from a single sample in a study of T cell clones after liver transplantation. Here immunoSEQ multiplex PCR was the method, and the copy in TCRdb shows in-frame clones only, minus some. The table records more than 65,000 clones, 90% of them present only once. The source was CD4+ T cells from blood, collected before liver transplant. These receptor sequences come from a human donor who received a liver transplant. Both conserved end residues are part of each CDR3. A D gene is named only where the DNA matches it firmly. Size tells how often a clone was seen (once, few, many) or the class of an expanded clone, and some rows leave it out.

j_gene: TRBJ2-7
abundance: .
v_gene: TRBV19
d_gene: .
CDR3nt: TGTGCCAGTAGCCTACGGAAGGGTTACGAGCAGTACTTC
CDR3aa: CASSLRKGYEQYF

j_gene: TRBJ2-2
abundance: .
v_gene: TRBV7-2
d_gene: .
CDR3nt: TGTGCCAGCAGCCGCCGGACGAGCGCAACCGGGGAGCTGTTTTTT
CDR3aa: CASSRRTSATGELFF

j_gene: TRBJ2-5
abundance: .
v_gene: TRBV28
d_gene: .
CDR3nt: TGTGCCAGCAGCGAAGGTCGGGAAGAGACCCAGTACTTC
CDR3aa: CASSEGREETQYF

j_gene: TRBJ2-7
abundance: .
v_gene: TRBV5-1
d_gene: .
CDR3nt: TGCGCCAGCAGCTTGTCGGCCGATGGGATTTACGAGCAGTACTTC
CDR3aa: CASSLSADGIYEQYF

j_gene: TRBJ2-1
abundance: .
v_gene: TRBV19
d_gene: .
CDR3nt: TGTGCCAGTAGTGAGGGGCCTTACAATGAGCAGTTCTTC
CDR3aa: CASSEGPYNEQFF

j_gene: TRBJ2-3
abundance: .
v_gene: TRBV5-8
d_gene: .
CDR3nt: TGTGCCAGCAGCCAGGGCGGCAGTAAGGCGCAGTATTTT
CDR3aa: CASSQGGSKAQYF

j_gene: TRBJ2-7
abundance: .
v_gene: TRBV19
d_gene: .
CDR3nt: TGTGCCAGTAGTATAAGGGGGGGCGACTACGAGCAGTACTTC
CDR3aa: CASSIRGGDYEQYF

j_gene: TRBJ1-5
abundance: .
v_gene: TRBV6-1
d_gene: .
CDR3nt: TGTGCCAGCAGTATACAGGGAAATAGCAATCAGCCCCAGCATTTT
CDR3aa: CASSIQGNSNQPQHF

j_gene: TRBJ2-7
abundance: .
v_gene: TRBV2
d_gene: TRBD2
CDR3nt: TGTGCCAGCAGCCTAGCGGTAACCTCCTACGAGCAGTACTTC
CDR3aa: CASSLAVTSYEQYF

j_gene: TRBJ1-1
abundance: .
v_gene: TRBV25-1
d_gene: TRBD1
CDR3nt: TGTGCCAGCAGTCCCCGACAGGGGGGGAACACTGAAGCTTTCTTT
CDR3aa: CASSPRQGGNTEAFF

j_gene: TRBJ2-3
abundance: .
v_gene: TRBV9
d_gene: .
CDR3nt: TGTGCCAGCAGCGCGAACAGGGCAAGCACAGATACGCAGTATTTT
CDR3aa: CASSANRASTDTQYF

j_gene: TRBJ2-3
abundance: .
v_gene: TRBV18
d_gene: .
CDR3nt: TGTGCCAGCTCACCAGGGGGCCCAGATACGCAGTATTTT
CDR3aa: CASSPGGPDTQYF

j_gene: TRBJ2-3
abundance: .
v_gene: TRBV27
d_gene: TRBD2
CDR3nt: TGTGCCAGCAGTTTATGGATAGGGACTAGCGGGAAAACTGGCACAGATACGCAGTATTTT
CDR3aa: CASSLWIGTSGKTGTDTQYF

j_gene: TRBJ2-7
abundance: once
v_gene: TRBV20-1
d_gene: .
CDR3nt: TGCAGTGCTAGCGTAGCGGACGAGCAGTACTTC
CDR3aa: CSASVADEQYF

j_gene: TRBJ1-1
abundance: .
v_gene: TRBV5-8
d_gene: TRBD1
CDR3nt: TGTGCCAGCAGCTTGCCAGGGGGCAGGGCTGAAGCTTTCTTT
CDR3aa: CASSLPGGRAEAFF

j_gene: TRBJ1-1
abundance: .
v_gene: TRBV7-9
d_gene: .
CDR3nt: TGTGCCAGCAGCCGAACCGGGACAAACTTGAACACTGAAGCTTTCTTT
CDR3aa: CASSRTGTNLNTEAFF

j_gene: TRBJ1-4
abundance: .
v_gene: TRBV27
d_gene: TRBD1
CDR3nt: TGTGCCAGCAGTTTTCGGGACAGGGTAGGCCCTAATGAAAAACTGTTTTTT
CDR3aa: CASSFRDRVGPNEKLFF

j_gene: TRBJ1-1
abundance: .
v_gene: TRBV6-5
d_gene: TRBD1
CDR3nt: TGTGCCAGCAGTTACGGAGGCAGGGGGCTCGGCACTGAAGCTTTCTTT
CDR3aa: CASSYGGRGLGTEAFF

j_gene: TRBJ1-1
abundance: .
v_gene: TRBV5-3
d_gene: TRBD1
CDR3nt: TGTGCCAGAAGCTTCCGGGACAGGGGTGGGACTGAAGCTTTCTTT
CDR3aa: CARSFRDRGGTEAFF

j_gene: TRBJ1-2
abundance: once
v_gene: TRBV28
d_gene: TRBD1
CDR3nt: TGTGCCAGCAACAATTCTGACAGGGGTAGGGGTGGCTACACCTTC
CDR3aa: CASNNSDRGRGGYTF

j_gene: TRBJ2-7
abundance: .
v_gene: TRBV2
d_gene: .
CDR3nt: TGTGCCAGCAGGGCACCGGGACGAGAGCAGTACTTC
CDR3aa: CASRAPGREQYF

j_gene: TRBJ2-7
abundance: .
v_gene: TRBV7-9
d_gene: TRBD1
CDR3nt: TGTGCCAGCCAGCCTGGGACAGGAGTCTACGAGCAGTACTTC
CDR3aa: CASQPGTGVYEQYF

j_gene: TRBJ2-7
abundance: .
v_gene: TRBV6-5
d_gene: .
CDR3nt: TGTGCCAGCAGTTTGGGCCAGGGACGAAGGGAGCAGTACTTC
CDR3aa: CASSLGQGRREQYF

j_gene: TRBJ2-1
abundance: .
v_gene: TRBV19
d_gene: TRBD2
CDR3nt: TGTGCCAGTAGTCACGGGAGGGCCCACAGTGAGCAGTTCTTC
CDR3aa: CASSHGRAHSEQFF

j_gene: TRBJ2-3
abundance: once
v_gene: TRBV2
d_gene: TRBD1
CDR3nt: TGTGCCAGCAGTACACCGGGACAGAGCACAGATACGCAGTATTTT
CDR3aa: CASSTPGQSTDTQYF

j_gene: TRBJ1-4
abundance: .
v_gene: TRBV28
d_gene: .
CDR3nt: TGTGCCAGCAGTTCCGGACAGATGGATGAAAAACTGTTTTTT
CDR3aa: CASSSGQMDEKLFF

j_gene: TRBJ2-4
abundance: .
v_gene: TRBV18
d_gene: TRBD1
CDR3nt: TGTGCCAGCTCACCACTCCCAGGACAGGCTTTTCAGGGAGCCAAAAACATTCAGTACTTC
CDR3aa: CASSPLPGQAFQGAKNIQYF

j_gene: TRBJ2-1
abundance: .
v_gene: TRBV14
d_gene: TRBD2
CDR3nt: TGTGCCAGCAGCCAAGGGGAGGGACTCTCCTACAATGAGCAGTTCTTC
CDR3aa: CASSQGEGLSYNEQFF

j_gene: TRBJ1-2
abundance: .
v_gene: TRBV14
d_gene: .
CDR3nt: TGTGCCAGCAGCCATGGGGAGCGCTATGGCTACACCTTC
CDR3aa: CASSHGERYGYTF

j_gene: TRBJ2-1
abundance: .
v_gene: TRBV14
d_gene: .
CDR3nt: TGTGCCAGCAGCCAAGACACCTGGTACAATGAGCAGTTCTTC
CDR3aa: CASSQDTWYNEQFF

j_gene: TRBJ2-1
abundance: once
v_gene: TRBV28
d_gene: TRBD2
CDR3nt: TGTGCCAGCAGCTTATCCGTAGCGGGAGGGCCAAATGAGCAGTTCTTC
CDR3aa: CASSLSVAGGPNEQFF

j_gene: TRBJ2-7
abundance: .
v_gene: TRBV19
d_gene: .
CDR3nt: TGTGCCAGTAGTATAGCTGGGAGTGCTCGCGAGCAGTACTTC
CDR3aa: CASSIAGSAREQYF

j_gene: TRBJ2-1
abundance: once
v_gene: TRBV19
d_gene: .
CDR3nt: TGTGCCAGTGGGCGGCGATCTTGGGAGCAGTTCTTC
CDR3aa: CASGRRSWEQFF

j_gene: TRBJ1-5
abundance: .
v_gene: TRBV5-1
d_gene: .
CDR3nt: TGCGCCAGCAGCTTGGCGGGCGTGAGCAATCAGCCCCAGCATTTT
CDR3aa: CASSLAGVSNQPQHF

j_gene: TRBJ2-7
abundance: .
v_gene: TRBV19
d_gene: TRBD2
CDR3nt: TGTGCCAGTACCCCTACTAGCGGGAGAATATACTTC
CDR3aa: CASTPTSGRIYF

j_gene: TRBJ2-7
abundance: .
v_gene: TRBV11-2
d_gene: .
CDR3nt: TGTGCCAGCAGCATAGAACTGGGCACTATCTACGAGCAGTACTTC
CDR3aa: CASSIELGTIYEQYF

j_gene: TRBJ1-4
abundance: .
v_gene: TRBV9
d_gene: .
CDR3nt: TGTGCCAGCAGTAAGACAGGCCTTAATGAAAAACTGTTTTTT
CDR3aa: CASSKTGLNEKLFF

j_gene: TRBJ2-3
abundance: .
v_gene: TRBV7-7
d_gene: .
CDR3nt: TGTGCCAGCAGCTTAGGCCTAGGCCCGAGGGATACGCAGTATTTT
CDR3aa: CASSLGLGPRDTQYF

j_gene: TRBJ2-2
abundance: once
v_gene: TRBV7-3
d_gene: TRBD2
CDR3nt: TGTGCCAGCAGCCCGCACGCGGGAGGCACCGGGGAGCTGTTTTTT
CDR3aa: CASSPHAGGTGELFF

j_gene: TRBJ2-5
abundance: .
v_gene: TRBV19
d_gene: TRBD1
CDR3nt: TGTGCCAGTAGTATCCTGGGGACAGGCCCCCAAGAGACCCAGTACTTC
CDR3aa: CASSILGTGPQETQYF

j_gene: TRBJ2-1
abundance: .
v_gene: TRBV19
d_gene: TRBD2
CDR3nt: TGTGCCAGTAGTCCTGGGGGGGGAAGCTCCTACAATGAGCAGTTCTTC
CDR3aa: CASSPGGGSSYNEQFF

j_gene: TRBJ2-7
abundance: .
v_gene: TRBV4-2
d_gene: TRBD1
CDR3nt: TGTGCCAGCAGCCAAGGACAGGGGGCAGGTGAGCAGTACTTC
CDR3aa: CASSQGQGAGEQYF

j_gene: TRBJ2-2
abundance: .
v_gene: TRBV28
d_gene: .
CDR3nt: TGTGCCAGCACCCCCCGCGGATTGGGCACCGGGGAGCTGTTTTTT
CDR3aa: CASTPRGLGTGELFF

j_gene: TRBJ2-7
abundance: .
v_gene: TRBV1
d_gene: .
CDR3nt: TGCACCAGCAGCCAAGATGGGCGGGAGGACTTCGAGCAGTACTTC
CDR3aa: CTSSQDGREDFEQYF

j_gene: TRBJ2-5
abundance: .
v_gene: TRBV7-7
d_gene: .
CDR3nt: TGTGCTAGCAGCTTAGCTTGGGGGGTCCGAGAGACCCAGTACTTC
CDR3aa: CASSLAWGVRETQYF